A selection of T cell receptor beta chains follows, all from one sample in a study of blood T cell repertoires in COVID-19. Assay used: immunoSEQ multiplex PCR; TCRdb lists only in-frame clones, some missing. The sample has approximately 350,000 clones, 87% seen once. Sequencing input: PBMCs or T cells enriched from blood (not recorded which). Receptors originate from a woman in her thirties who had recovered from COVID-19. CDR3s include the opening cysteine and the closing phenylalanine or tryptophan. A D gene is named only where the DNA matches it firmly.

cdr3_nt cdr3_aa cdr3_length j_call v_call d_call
TGTGCCAGCACTTCAGCCGTAGATTTTAGGACAGGGTGGGTTAGTACTGAAGCTTTCTTT CASTSAVDFRTGWVSTEAFF 20 TRBJ1-1 TRBV3-1/TRBV3-2 TRBD1
TGTGCCAGCAGCCACGGGACTACCAGCAATGAGCAGTTCTTC CASSHGTTSNEQFF 14 TRBJ2-1 TRBV3-1/TRBV3-2 TRBD2
TGTGCCAGCAGCTTGGTGGAGTACGAGCAGTACTTC CASSLVEYEQYF 12 TRBJ2-7 TRBV5-5 NA
TGTGCCAGCAGCCCGAGACTAGCGGGCACAGATACGCAGTATTTT CASSPRLAGTDTQYF 15 TRBJ2-3 TRBV7-9 TRBD2
TGTGCCAGTCTAGCGGGAGTTGCAGATACGCAGTATTTT CASLAGVADTQYF 13 TRBJ2-3 TRBV2 TRBD2
TGTGCCAGTAGTGTCCCTTACAGGGGCCATAAGACTGAAGCTTTCTTT CASSVPYRGHKTEAFF 16 TRBJ1-1 TRBV19 TRBD1
TGCAGCGTTGAAATCCCCGGGAGGTCAGGTTACCAAGAGACCCAGTACTTC CSVEIPGRSGYQETQYF 17 TRBJ2-5 TRBV29-1 TRBD2
TGCGCCAGCAGCTTGGTGGGTCTTGGGGAGTACGAGCAGTACTTC CASSLVGLGEYEQYF 15 TRBJ2-7 TRBV5-1 NA
TGTGCCAGCAGCTTAGTAGGAGCGGGGATCTCCTACAATGAGCAGTTCTTC CASSLVGAGISYNEQFF 17 TRBJ2-1 TRBV7-6 TRBD2
TGTGCCAGCAGCAGTCTAGCGGGAGAGCTGGACACCGGGGAGCTGTTTTTT CASSSLAGELDTGELFF 17 TRBJ2-2 TRBV28 TRBD2
TGTGCCAGCAGCTCCGACGGGGGGGAGGAAGAGACCCAGTACTTC CASSSDGGEEETQYF 15 TRBJ2-5 TRBV5-6 TRBD2
TGTGCCATCGGACAGGTGTACTACGAGCAGTACTTC CAIGQVYYEQYF 12 TRBJ2-7 TRBV6-5 TRBD1